Listed below are T cell receptor beta chains from one sample, sequenced in a study of blood T cell repertoires in COVID-19. TCRdb's copy holds only in-frame clones and misses some; the assay was immunoSEQ multiplex PCR. Here the sample spans about 86,000 clones, approximately 88% being singletons. The sequencing sample was made of peripheral blood. These TCRs come from a woman aged 80 or older with active or convalescent COVID-19. Each CDR3 is given with its conserved first and last residue. Fields, in order: clone size, J gene, D gene, V gene, CDR3 DNA, CDR3 protein. A D gene is named only where the DNA matches it firmly. Some rows mark clone size as missing; the rest say once, few, many or name a class of expanded clone.

size: .
J: TRBJ1-5
D: .
V: TRBV28
DNA: TGTGCCAGCAGTTTCCCGGGACTGAGCAATCAGCCCCAGCATTTT
CDR3: CASSFPGLSNQPQHF

size: .
J: TRBJ1-5
D: .
V: TRBV28
DNA: TGTGCCAGCAGTTGGAGGGATCGAAGCAGTCAGCCCCAGCATTTT
CDR3: CASSWRDRSSQPQHF

size: .
J: TRBJ1-5
D: .
V: TRBV6-5
DNA: TGTGCCAGCAGGTTTACAGGGAGTAGCAATCAGCCCCAGCATTTT
CDR3: CASRFTGSSNQPQHF

size: .
J: TRBJ2-7
D: TRBD2
V: TRBV15
DNA: TGTGCCACCAGCAGAGAGTGGGGGGGGGTCGCCTACGAGCAGTACTTC
CDR3: CATSREWGGVAYEQYF

size: .
J: TRBJ2-7
D: TRBD2
V: TRBV11-2
DNA: TGTGCCAGCAGCGTCCTAGCGGGAGGCTACGAGCAGTACTTC
CDR3: CASSVLAGGYEQYF

size: .
J: TRBJ1-2
D: TRBD1
V: TRBV6-5
DNA: TGTGCCAGCAGAGAGGTACAGGGGGTCGGTGGCTACACCTTC
CDR3: CASREVQGVGGYTF

size: .
J: TRBJ2-1
D: TRBD2
V: TRBV28
DNA: TGTGCCAGCAGTGTTGGCGGGGGGGCTTTCAATGAGCAGTTCTTC
CDR3: CASSVGGGAFNEQFF

size: .
J: TRBJ1-6
D: TRBD1
V: TRBV6-5
DNA: TGTGCCAGCAGTTATACCCGACAGGGCGGTTCACCCCTCCACTTT
CDR3: CASSYTRQGGSPLHF

size: .
J: TRBJ2-2
D: TRBD2
V: TRBV11-3
DNA: TGTGCCAGCAGCTTTGCACGGGGGGGGACCGGGGAGCTGTTTTTT
CDR3: CASSFARGGTGELFF

size: few
J: TRBJ2-3
D: .
V: TRBV7-2
DNA: TGTGCCAGCAGCTTAGGTCAACCGGGGGATACGCAGTATTTT
CDR3: CASSLGQPGDTQYF

size: .
J: TRBJ2-1
D: TRBD2
V: TRBV11-2
DNA: TGTGCCAGCAGCCCCCGGGGGGCGGGAGGTGGTGAGCAGTTCTTC
CDR3: CASSPRGAGGGEQFF

size: .
J: TRBJ2-7
D: TRBD1
V: TRBV19
DNA: TGTGCCAGTAGCCAAGACGGGACAGGGGGCTTCGAGCAGTACTTC
CDR3: CASSQDGTGGFEQYF

size: .
J: TRBJ2-2
D: TRBD2
V: TRBV3-1/TRBV3-2
DNA: TGTGCCAGCAGCCACCTAGCGGTTGACACCGGGGAGCTGTTTTTT
CDR3: CASSHLAVDTGELFF

size: .
J: TRBJ1-1
D: .
V: TRBV18
DNA: TGTGCCAGCTCACTGACGGGAGTGAACACTGAAGCTTTCTTT
CDR3: CASSLTGVNTEAFF

size: .
J: TRBJ2-3
D: TRBD2
V: TRBV3-1/TRBV3-2
DNA: TGTGCCAGCAGCCAGAATAGCGGGGTAGGGGCAGATACGCAGTATTTT
CDR3: CASSQNSGVGADTQYF

size: .
J: TRBJ2-5
D: .
V: TRBV28
DNA: TGTAGCAGCACACCCGGTTTTGGGACCCAGTACTTC
CDR3: CSSTPGFGTQYF

size: .
J: TRBJ2-5
D: TRBD1
V: TRBV11-1
DNA: TGTGCCAGCAGCTCCCGCAGGGGGTATCGGGAGACCCAGTACTTC
CDR3: CASSSRRGYRETQYF

size: .
J: TRBJ2-5
D: .
V: TRBV6-5
DNA: TGTGCCAGCAGTAAGAGGGTCGGAGAGACCCAGTACTTC
CDR3: CASSKRVGETQYF

size: .
J: TRBJ2-1
D: .
V: TRBV6-6
DNA: TGTGCCAGCAGTGACCCTTTGGGGAGCAATGAGCAGTTCTTC
CDR3: CASSDPLGSNEQFF

size: .
J: TRBJ1-6
D: .
V: TRBV10-3
DNA: TGTGCCATCAGAAGGGAGGGTACCTATAATTCACCCCTCCACTTT
CDR3: CAIRREGTYNSPLHF

size: once
J: TRBJ2-5
D: TRBD1
V: TRBV11-3
DNA: TGTGCCAGCAGGACGACCGGGACAGGGGGCTGGGAGACCCAGTACTTC
CDR3: CASRTTGTGGWETQYF

size: .
J: TRBJ1-4
D: .
V: TRBV30
DNA: TGTGCCTGGAGTCCGAATGAAAAACTGTTTTTT
CDR3: CAWSPNEKLFF

size: .
J: TRBJ1-2
D: .
V: TRBV19
DNA: TGTGCCACAAAGGACTTTCTCTACACCTTC
CDR3: CATKDFLYTF

size: .
J: TRBJ2-2
D: .
V: TRBV3-1/TRBV3-2
DNA: TGTGCCAGCAGCCAAGGCGGGAACACCGGGGAGCTGTTTTTT
CDR3: CASSQGGNTGELFF

size: .
J: TRBJ2-5
D: TRBD1
V: TRBV2
DNA: TGTGCCAGCAGGGGACAGCCCCAAGGGGCCCAGTACTTC
CDR3: CASRGQPQGAQYF

size: .
J: TRBJ2-1
D: TRBD1
V: TRBV28
DNA: TGTGCCAGCATGTCCAGGACAGGGGGCTCCTACAATGAGCAGTTCTTC
CDR3: CASMSRTGGSYNEQFF

size: .
J: TRBJ1-5
D: .
V: TRBV6-1
DNA: TGTGCCAGCAGTGAATTGTGGGGGGGCAATCAGCCCCAGCATTTT
CDR3: CASSELWGGNQPQHF

size: .
J: TRBJ2-3
D: .
V: TRBV6-1
DNA: TGTGCCAGCAGTGATTTGGGGCGAGGAGATACGCAGTATTTT
CDR3: CASSDLGRGDTQYF

size: .
J: TRBJ2-1
D: .
V: TRBV19
DNA: TGTGCCAGTAGTATTAGTGGAGCTTTTACATACAATGAGCAGTTCTTC
CDR3: CASSISGAFTYNEQFF

size: .
J: TRBJ1-1
D: TRBD1
V: TRBV11-3
DNA: TGTGCCAGCAGCCCACGCCCGACAGGGGGCACTGAAGCTTTCTTT
CDR3: CASSPRPTGGTEAFF

size: .
J: TRBJ2-5
D: TRBD1
V: TRBV24-1
DNA: TGTGCCACCAGGACCGGGACAGGGAATTTAGAGACCCAGTACTTC
CDR3: CATRTGTGNLETQYF

size: few
J: TRBJ1-1
D: .
V: TRBV7-2
DNA: TGTGCCAGCAGCTTATTGTGGGGGCCCACTGAAGCTTTCTTT
CDR3: CASSLLWGPTEAFF

size: .
J: TRBJ1-5
D: .
V: TRBV28
DNA: TGTGCCAGCAGTTTAGCGGGGACCGGGCAGCCCCAGCATTTT
CDR3: CASSLAGTGQPQHF

size: few
J: TRBJ2-2
D: TRBD2
V: TRBV5-3
DNA: TGTGCCAGAAGCTTCGGGACTAGCGGGGCGGGGGTCACCGGGGAGCTGTTTTTT
CDR3: CARSFGTSGAGVTGELFF

size: large
J: TRBJ1-5
D: TRBD1
V: TRBV3-1/TRBV3-2
DNA: TGTGCCAGCAGCCATGGCGGACGCAGGGGGAGCAATCAGCCCCAGCATTTT
CDR3: CASSHGGRRGSNQPQHF

size: .
J: TRBJ1-2
D: TRBD1
V: TRBV6-6
DNA: TGTGCCAGCAGTTACTCGCTTACAGGGGCCGGCTACACCTTC
CDR3: CASSYSLTGAGYTF

size: .
J: TRBJ2-3
D: TRBD2
V: TRBV30
DNA: TGTGCCTGGAGTACGACTAGCCCAGATACGCAGTATTTT
CDR3: CAWSTTSPDTQYF

size: .
J: TRBJ1-5
D: TRBD1
V: TRBV19
DNA: TGTGCCAGTAGTATCGGACAGGGTAATCAGCCCCAGCATTTT
CDR3: CASSIGQGNQPQHF

size: .
J: TRBJ2-1
D: TRBD1
V: TRBV19
DNA: TGTGCCAGTAGTCCCTGGACAGGATACAATGAGCAGTTCTTC
CDR3: CASSPWTGYNEQFF

size: .
J: TRBJ1-1
D: .
V: TRBV6-5
DNA: TGTGCCAGCAGCTCAGGCGGGGGGGTACTTGAAGCTTTCTTT
CDR3: CASSSGGGVLEAFF

size: .
J: TRBJ2-6
D: .
V: TRBV5-3
DNA: TGTGCCAGACTAGCCGTAGTGGTGAAAAGTCGGGCCAACGTCCTGACTTTC
CDR3: CARLAVVVKSRANVLTF

size: once
J: TRBJ2-1
D: TRBD1
V: TRBV11-1
DNA: TGTGCCAGCAGGGGACCGGGACAGGGTTACAATGAGCAGTTCTTC
CDR3: CASRGPGQGYNEQFF

size: .
J: TRBJ2-5
D: .
V: TRBV20-1
DNA: TGCAGTGCTAGTACTACTGGGGAGACCCAGTACTTC
CDR3: CSASTTGETQYF

size: few
J: TRBJ1-5
D: TRBD1
V: TRBV6-1
DNA: TGTGCCAGCAGTGAATGGGACAGGGTTGGGCAGCCCCAGCATTTT
CDR3: CASSEWDRVGQPQHF

size: .
J: TRBJ2-3
D: TRBD1
V: TRBV6-1
DNA: TGTGCCAGCAGGGAAGACAGGGTTAGCACAGATACGCAGTATTTT
CDR3: CASREDRVSTDTQYF

size: .
J: TRBJ2-5
D: TRBD1
V: TRBV7-3
DNA: TGTGCCAGCAGCCCGACAGGACAGGGGGGCGAGACCCAGTACTTC
CDR3: CASSPTGQGGETQYF

size: .
J: TRBJ1-2
D: .
V: TRBV6-5
DNA: TGTGCCAGCAGTTACTCATTCGGGGGTTTTTATGGCTACACCTTC
CDR3: CASSYSFGGFYGYTF

size: .
J: TRBJ2-7
D: .
V: TRBV5-1
DNA: TGCGCCAGCAGCTTGGCTAGCATTTCCTACGAGCAGTACTTC
CDR3: CASSLASISYEQYF

size: .
J: TRBJ1-1
D: TRBD1
V: TRBV7-2
DNA: TGTGCCACCAGAAGACAGGGCATGAACACTGAAGCTTTCTTT
CDR3: CATRRQGMNTEAFF

size: .
J: TRBJ2-3
D: TRBD1
V: TRBV3-1/TRBV3-2
DNA: TGTGCCAGCAGCCATCTCCGGACAGGCGCAGATACGCAGTATTTT
CDR3: CASSHLRTGADTQYF

size: .
J: TRBJ1-2
D: TRBD1
V: TRBV27
DNA: TGTGCCAGCAGTCCTCAGGGGGCGTTAGGCTACACCTTC
CDR3: CASSPQGALGYTF

size: .
J: TRBJ2-1
D: TRBD1
V: TRBV2
DNA: TGTGCCAGCAGTGAAACAGGGGATACTTACAATGAGCAGTTCTTC
CDR3: CASSETGDTYNEQFF

size: .
J: TRBJ2-2
D: .
V: TRBV18
DNA: TGTGCCAGCTCACCATACGGACAGAGAGACACCGGGGAGCTGTTTTTT
CDR3: CASSPYGQRDTGELFF

size: .
J: TRBJ2-3
D: TRBD1
V: TRBV6-4
DNA: TGTGCCAGCAGTGTGACAGGGAGAGATACGCAGTATTTT
CDR3: CASSVTGRDTQYF